This TCR beta chain emerged from a study of identifying expanded T cells in peripheral blood. Comment on this clone: Its specificity is unknown. The sample holds other DNA sequences that translate to the same CDR3.

TCRdb keeps only in-frame clones here, not all; method: immunoSEQ multiplex PCR. In the table there are about 81,000 clones, 84% of which are singletons. CDR3 length: 13 residues. Germline V gene sequence: CDR1 SGHTA, CDR2 FQGNSA. J was trimmed by 7 bases and V by 4 bases; bases with no gene match: 3. Study-level results: Approximately 1.1 clones differed between technical replicates, versus about 17 and 20 over time.

No infections or other immune events were documented during collection. This sequence originates from a person between 18 and 69 years old in good health. The V gene is TRBV7-2, the J gene TRBJ1-2; 10 bases match TRBD1. Specimen: blood. CDR3: CASSSGQGVGYTF. The CDR3 DNA is TGTGCCAGCAGCTCTGGACAGGGGGTTGGCTACACCTTC.